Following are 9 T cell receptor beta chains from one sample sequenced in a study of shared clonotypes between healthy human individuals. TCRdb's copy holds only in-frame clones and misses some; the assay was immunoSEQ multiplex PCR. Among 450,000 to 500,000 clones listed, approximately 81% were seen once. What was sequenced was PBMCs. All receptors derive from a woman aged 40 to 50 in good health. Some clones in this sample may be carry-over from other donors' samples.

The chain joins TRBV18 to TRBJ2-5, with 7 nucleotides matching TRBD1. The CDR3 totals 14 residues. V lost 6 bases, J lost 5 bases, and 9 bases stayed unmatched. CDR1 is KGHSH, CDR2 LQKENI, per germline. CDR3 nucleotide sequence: TGTGCCAGCTCCCGTAATCAGGACAGGGAGACCCAGTACTTC. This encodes CASSRNQDRETQYF.

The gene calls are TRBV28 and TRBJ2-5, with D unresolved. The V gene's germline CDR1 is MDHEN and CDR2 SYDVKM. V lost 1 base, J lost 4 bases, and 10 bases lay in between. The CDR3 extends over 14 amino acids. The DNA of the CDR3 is TGTGCCAGCAGTTTATCTCCAGTAGGAGAGACCCAGTACTTC. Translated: CASSLSPVGETQYF.

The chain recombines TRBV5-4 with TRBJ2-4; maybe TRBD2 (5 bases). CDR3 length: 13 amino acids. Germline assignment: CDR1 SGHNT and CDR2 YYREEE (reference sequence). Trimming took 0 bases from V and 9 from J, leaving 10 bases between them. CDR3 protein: CASSLVLSGIQYF. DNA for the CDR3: TGTGCCAGCAGCTTGGTACTGAGCGGCATTCAGTACTTC.

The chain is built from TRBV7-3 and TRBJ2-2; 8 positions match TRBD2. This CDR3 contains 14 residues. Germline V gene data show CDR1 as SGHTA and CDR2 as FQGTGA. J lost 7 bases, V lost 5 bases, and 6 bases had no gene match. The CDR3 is CASSTGLEVGELFF. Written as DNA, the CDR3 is TGTGCCAGCAGCACGGGACTAGAGGTCGGGGAGCTGTTTTTT.

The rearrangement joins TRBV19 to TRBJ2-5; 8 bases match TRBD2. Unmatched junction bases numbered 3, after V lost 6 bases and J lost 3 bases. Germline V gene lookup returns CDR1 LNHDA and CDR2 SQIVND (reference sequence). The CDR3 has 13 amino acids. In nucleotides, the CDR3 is TGTGCCAGTAGGGCAGCGGGAGAAGAGACCCAGTACTTC. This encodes CASRAAGEETQYF.

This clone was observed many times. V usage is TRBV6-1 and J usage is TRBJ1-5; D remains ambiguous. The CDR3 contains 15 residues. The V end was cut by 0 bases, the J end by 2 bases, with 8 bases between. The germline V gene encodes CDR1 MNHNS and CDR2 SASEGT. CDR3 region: CASSEAEEGNQPQHF. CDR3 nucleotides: TGTGCCAGCAGTGAAGCGGAGGAGGGCAATCAGCCCCAGCATTTT.

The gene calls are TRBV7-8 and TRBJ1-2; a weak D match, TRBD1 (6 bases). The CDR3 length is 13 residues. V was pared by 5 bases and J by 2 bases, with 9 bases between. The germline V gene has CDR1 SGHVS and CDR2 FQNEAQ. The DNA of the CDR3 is TGTGCCAGCAGCCCGGACAGCAACTATGGCTACACCTTC. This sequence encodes CASSPDSNYGYTF.

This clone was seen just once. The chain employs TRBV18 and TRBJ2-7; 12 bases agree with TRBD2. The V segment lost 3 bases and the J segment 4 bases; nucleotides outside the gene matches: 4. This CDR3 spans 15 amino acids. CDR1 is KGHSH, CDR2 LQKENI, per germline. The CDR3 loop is CASSPGTSGYYEQYF. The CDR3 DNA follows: TGTGCCAGCTCACCGGGGACTAGCGGGTATTACGAGCAGTACTTC.

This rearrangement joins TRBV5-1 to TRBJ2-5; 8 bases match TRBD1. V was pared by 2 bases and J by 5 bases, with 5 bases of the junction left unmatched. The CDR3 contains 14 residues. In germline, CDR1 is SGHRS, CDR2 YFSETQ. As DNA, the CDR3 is TGCGCCAGCAGCTTCACAGGGGGTAAGGAGACCCAGTACTTC. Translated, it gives CASSFTGGKETQYF.